These 21 T cell receptor beta chains were all obtained from the same sample, sequenced in a study of blood T cell repertoires in COVID-19. Repertoires were generated with immunoSEQ multiplex PCR, while TCRdb's copy carries only in-frame clones and drops some. The profile shows 470,000 or so clones, roughly 87% of them singletons. The source material was PBMCs or T cells enriched from blood (not recorded which). The receptors come from a woman aged 18 to 35 with acute COVID-19.

The CDR3 nucleotides read TGTGCCAGCAGACCTTTTACTAGCGGATCTTACAATGAGCAGTTCTTC. The encoded protein is CASRPFTSGSYNEQFF. The V call is TRBV7-9, the J call TRBJ2-1, with 8 positions matching TRBD2. The CDR3 contains 16 residues. V lost 6 bases, J lost 4 bases, and 11 bases stayed unmatched. In germline, CDR1 is SEHNR, CDR2 FQNEAQ (reference sequence).

The DNA for the CDR3 is TGTGCCAGCAGCAGACAGGGGCTGAACACCGGGGAGCTGTTTTTT. Translating gives CASSRQGLNTGELFF. This chain links TRBV6-2 or TRBV6-3 with TRBJ2-2, with 8 positions matching TRBD1. CDR1 MNHEY and CDR2 SVGEGT come from the germline V gene. CDR3 size: 15 residues. The V and J ends lost 6 bases and 1 base, in that order; junction bases with no gene match: 4.

This chain connects TRBV5-1 to TRBJ1-1; 8 positions agree with TRBD1. The CDR3 is 13 amino acids. Germline values: CDR1 SGHRS, CDR2 YFSETQ. V lost 7 bases to trimming and J lost 1 base; unmatched junction nucleotides: 3. The CDR3 region has the DNA TGCGCCAGCGTGGGGACAGGGAACACTGAAGCTTTCTTT. Its protein is CASVGTGNTEAFF.

The J gene is TRBJ1-2, the V gene TRBV28; 8 nucleotides line up with TRBD1. Per germline, CDR1 MDHEN and CDR2 SYDVKM. The CDR3 runs 14 residues. J gave up 1 base and V 5 bases, and 3 bases lay outside the gene matches. The CDR3 DNA follows: TGTGCCAGCAGTCAGGGGGCTTTTAACTATGGCTACACCTTC. Encoded protein: CASSQGAFNYGYTF.

The rearrangement joins TRBV7-9 to TRBJ1-5, with 8 bases that match TRBD1. Germline V gene data show CDR1 as SEHNR and CDR2 as FQNEAQ (reference sequence). This CDR3 has 15 amino acids. V shed 5 bases, J shed 7 bases, and the junction held 10 bases outside the gene matches. CDR3 sequence: CASSKGQGGRQPQHF. CDR3 DNA sequence: TGTGCCAGCAGCAAAGGACAGGGAGGAAGGCAGCCCCAGCATTTT.

The rearrangement joins TRBV7-9 to TRBJ1-6, with a weak D call TRBD1 (5 bases). This CDR3 is 16 amino acids long. Germline loops: CDR1 SEHNR, CDR2 FQNEAQ (reference sequence). The V end was cut by 4 bases, the J end by 5 bases, with 15 bases between. DNA of the CDR3: TGTGCCAGCAGCTCCGGACATATCCAACATAATTCACCCCTCCACTTT. This sequence encodes CASSSGHIQHNSPLHF.

The genes are TRBV9 and TRBJ2-3; D might be TRBD1 (6 bases). V dropped 3 bases and J dropped 2 bases, with 19 bases sitting between them. The CDR3 totals 17 residues. Germline-derived CDR1 and CDR2 are SGDLS and YYNGEE. The CDR3 DNA is TGTGCCAGCAGCGGATTCCCCTCAGGGGCCCCCACAGATACGCAGTATTTT. As protein: CASSGFPSGAPTDTQYF.

The chain uses TRBV28 and TRBJ1-6; possibly TRBD1 for D (5 bases). This CDR3 has 14 amino acids. The V end lost 4 bases, the J end lost 8 bases, and 12 bases lay between the germline ends. Germline lookup yields CDR1 MDHEN and CDR2 SYDVKM. The CDR3: CASSYLGGYSPLHF. The DNA for the CDR3 is TGTGCCAGCAGTTACCTCGGGGGTTATTCACCCCTCCACTTT.

This clone occurred a few times. CDR3 sequence: CASNPISTYNSPLHF. For the CDR3, the DNA is TGTGCCAGCAACCCCATTAGCACCTATAATTCACCCCTCCACTTT. The rearrangement links TRBV7-2 to TRBJ1-6; D uncertain. Germline V lookup: CDR1 SGHTA, CDR2 FQGNSA. Trimming shortened V by 7 bases and J by 2 bases, and 12 bases separated the two germline ends. The CDR3 loop spans 15 amino acids.

CDR3 sequence (DNA): TGTGCCAGCAGGGCTAGCGGGGGGGCCCGCTACGAGCAGTACTTC. Protein sequence: CASRASGGARYEQYF. This rearrangement joins TRBV27 to TRBJ2-7; 12 bases agree with TRBD2. V trimming: 6 bases; J trimming: 3 bases; junction bases outside the gene matches: 6. CDR3 length: 15 residues. Germline V lookup: CDR1 MNHEY, CDR2 SMNVEV (reference sequence).

This chain links TRBV2 with TRBJ1-4, with 11 bases that match TRBD1. In germline, CDR1 is SNHLY, CDR2 FYNNEI. The CDR3 spans 17 residues. V gave up 4 bases and J gave up 2 bases; unmatched junction bases: 6. CDR3: CASSGPGQGDTNEKLFF. In DNA form, the CDR3 reads TGTGCCAGCAGTGGGCCGGGACAGGGGGATACTAATGAAAAACTGTTTTTT.

V and J are TRBV12-3 or TRBV12-4 and TRBJ2-7; a possible D gene is TRBD2 (6 bases). The CDR3 spans 13 residues. The V and J ends lost 3 bases and 3 bases respectively, with 9 bases between them. The CDR3 loop reads CASSLERVYEQYF. In DNA, the CDR3 is TGTGCCAGCAGTTTGGAGCGGGTCTACGAGCAGTACTTC.

CDR3 residues: CASSPGTSGKNIQYF. For the CDR3, the DNA is TGTGCCAGCAGCCCCGGGACTAGCGGAAAAAACATTCAGTACTTC. The V gene is TRBV14, the J gene TRBJ2-4; TRBD2 matches 11 bases. Germline V lookup: CDR1 SGHDN, CDR2 FVKESK. V lost 4 bases and J lost 4; bases outside the gene matches: 3. The CDR3 covers 15 residues.

The V gene is TRBV6-6, the J gene TRBJ1-5, with a weak D call TRBD1 (6 bases). V shed 6 bases and J shed 3 bases, with 12 bases lying between them. CDR3 length equals 14 residues. Looked up from germline, CDR1 is MNHNY and CDR2 is SVGAGI (reference sequence). CDR3 sequence (DNA): TGTGCCAGCAGAAAAGGGGGAAACAATCAGCCCCAGCATTTT. It codes for CASRKGGNNQPQHF.

V usage is TRBV11-3 and J usage is TRBJ2-3; D is ambiguous. Germline V gene sequence: CDR1 SGHNT, CDR2 YENEEA. The length of the CDR3 is 13 residues. V was clipped by 4 bases and J by 2 bases, with 7 bases between them. The CDR3 nucleotides read TGTGCCAGCAGCTCTGAGTTCACAGATACGCAGTATTTT. Its translation: CASSSEFTDTQYF.

This clone was seen just once. In the same sample, other DNA sequences code for this CDR3. CDR3 region: CSAPGTYEQYF. CDR3 nucleotides: TGCAGTGCTCCCGGGACCTACGAGCAGTACTTC. The chain uses TRBV20-1 and TRBJ2-7; a possible D gene is TRBD2 (5 bases). Germline V gives CDR1 DFQATT, CDR2 SNEGSKA (reference sequence). The V gene lost 5 bases and the J gene lost 2 bases, with 7 bases spanning the gap. The CDR3 contains 11 residues.

The chain joins TRBV27 to TRBJ2-5, with 7 bases identical to TRBD2. Germline loops: CDR1 MNHEY, CDR2 SMNVEV (reference sequence). V lost 6 bases to trimming and J lost 4 bases; unmatched junction nucleotides: 5. The CDR3 is 13 amino acids. CDR3 DNA: TGTGCCAGCAGGCTAGCGGTTTTAGAGACCCAGTACTTC. Its translation: CASRLAVLETQYF.

The CDR3 DNA follows: TGTGCCAGCAGCGTACGCGGGAGTCCCTACAATGAGCAGTTCTTC. Translating gives CASSVRGSPYNEQFF. The chain carries TRBV9 and TRBJ2-1; TRBD2 matches 7 bases. This CDR3 is built from 15 residues. V dropped 1 base and J dropped 2; count of bases not matched to a gene: 3. Germline V lookup: CDR1 SGDLS, CDR2 YYNGEE.

The genes are TRBV5-1 and TRBJ2-3; the D gene is possibly TRBD2 (6 bases). The CDR3 spans 14 residues. V lost 3 bases and J 5 bases, leaving 13 bases between the germline ends. The germline V gene encodes CDR1 SGHRS and CDR2 YFSETQ. The CDR3 spells CASSSTGGLDTQYF. CDR3 DNA: TGCGCCAGCAGCTCGACTGGGGGGTTAGATACGCAGTATTTT.

DNA of the CDR3: TGTGCCAGCAGTGAAGCCCGGACAGGGGGCTACGAGCAGTACTTC. Its protein is CASSEARTGGYEQYF. The chain uses TRBV6-1 and TRBJ2-7; 10 nucleotides agree with TRBD1. The CDR3 is 15 amino acids. Germline trimming cut 0 bases from V and 3 bases from J; bases unmatched to any gene: 2. Germline CDR1 MNHNS, CDR2 SASEGT.

The chain is built from TRBV10-1 and TRBJ2-7; D gene ambiguous. V was clipped by 10 bases and J by 0 bases, with 13 bases between them. CDR1 and CDR2 from the germline V gene are WNHNN and SYGVQD (reference sequence). The CDR3 extends over 13 amino acids. The CDR3 sequence: CATPGGSSYEQYF. The DNA of the CDR3 is TGCGCCACCCCCGGCGGTTCCTCCTACGAGCAGTACTTC.